These 11 T cell receptor beta chains were all obtained from the same sample, sequenced in a study of T cell responses to AZD1222 COVID-19 vaccine. The repertoire was sequenced with immunoSEQ multiplex PCR; TCRdb's copy has only in-frame clones and lacks some. The sample contains 150,000 to 200,000 clones, roughly 88% of which appear only once. The source was peripheral blood, collected 28 days after the second AZD1222 dose. The receptor set was obtained from an adult who received the AZD1222 COVID-19 vaccine.

The rearrangement joins TRBV12-3 or TRBV12-4 to TRBJ2-7; D might be TRBD2 (5 bases). V was trimmed by 5 bases and J by 4 bases, leaving 12 bases between them. The CDR3 is 13 residues long. The chain's CDR3 is CASSRQRIYEQYF. CDR3 bases: TGTGCCAGCAGTCGCCAGCGGATATACGAGCAGTACTTC.

This chain links TRBV3-1 (or the pseudogene TRBV3-2) with TRBJ1-6; D not certain. This CDR3 has 17 residues. The V and J ends lost 1 base and 6 bases respectively, with 16 bases between them. Germline V CDR1 and CDR2: LGHDT, YNNKEL (reference sequence). Written as DNA, the CDR3 is TGTGCCAGCAGCCAAGGAGTTCGAAGGGAGAGTAATTCACCCCTCCACTTT. Translation gives CASSQGVRRESNSPLHF.

The chain uses TRBV10-1 and TRBJ2-2; no clear D gene. The CDR3 has 13 residues. V lost 6 bases, J lost 6 bases, and 11 bases lay in between. The germline V gene has CDR1 WNHNN and CDR2 SYGVQD (reference sequence). This CDR3 reads CASSLVFSGELFF. The DNA of the CDR3 is TGCGCCAGCAGCCTAGTGTTTTCCGGGGAGCTGTTTTTT.

V usage is TRBV11-2 and J usage is TRBJ2-2; no definite D call. The CDR3 has 12 residues. V lost 1 base and J 7 bases, leaving 4 bases between the germline ends. Germline V gives CDR1 SGHAT, CDR2 FQNNGV. CDR3 sequence: CASSLGYGELFF. Written as DNA, the CDR3 is TGTGCCAGCAGCTTAGGTTACGGGGAGCTGTTTTTT.

The rearrangement joins TRBV2 to TRBJ2-7; the match to TRBD1 covers 8 bases. J lost 3 bases, V lost 4 bases, and 11 bases had no gene match. This CDR3 has 16 amino acids. Germline loops: CDR1 SNHLY, CDR2 FYNNEI. The CDR3 bases are TGTGCCAGCAGTGTTACAGGGGGAGGTTTTATCTACGAGCAGTACTTC. It yields the protein CASSVTGGGFIYEQYF.

The V call is TRBV3-1 (or the pseudogene TRBV3-2), the J call TRBJ2-7; tentatively, D is TRBD1 (5 bases). Germline loops: CDR1 LGHDT, CDR2 YNNKEL (reference sequence). V shed 5 bases and J shed 5 bases, with 13 bases lying between them. This CDR3 spans 13 amino acids. The chain's CDR3 is CASSLQGWHEQYF. In nucleotides, the CDR3 is TGTGCCAGCAGCTTGCAGGGATGGCACGAGCAGTACTTC.

The chain has TRBV4-1 and TRBJ1-5; the D gene is possibly TRBD1 (6 bases). V lost 0 bases to trimming and J lost 3 bases, with 12 bases between them. Germline V CDR1 and CDR2: MGHRA, YSYEKL. This CDR3 region has 16 residues. The CDR3, as DNA: TGCGCCAGCAGCCAAGAAGGGAACAGGGTCAATCAGCCCCAGCATTTT. Its translation: CASSQEGNRVNQPQHF.

The count of this clone is one. V and J are TRBV27 and TRBJ1-1; TRBD1 aligns across 7 bases. Per germline, CDR1 MNHEY and CDR2 SMNVEV (reference sequence). With V trimmed by 5 bases and J by 1 base, 4 bases remained unmatched. The CDR3 has 14 amino acids. This CDR3 is CASSPRTGNTEAFF. The CDR3 nucleotides are TGTGCCAGCAGTCCCCGGACAGGGAACACTGAAGCTTTCTTT.

The chain joins TRBV28 to TRBJ2-3; perhaps TRBD1 as D (8 bases). The length of the CDR3 is 15 residues. Germline assignment: CDR1 MDHEN and CDR2 SYDVKM. Trimming pared 6 bases from V and 6 bases from J, leaving 19 bases between. CDR3 residues: CASRPMTGEGDTQYF. The CDR3, as DNA: TGTGCCAGCAGACCCATGACAGGGGAGGGGGATACGCAGTATTTT.

The V gene is TRBV6-1, the J gene TRBJ1-2, with D hard to call. Germline loops: CDR1 MNHNS, CDR2 SASEGT. V dropped 2 bases and J dropped 4 bases, with 5 bases sitting between them. The CDR3 spans 12 residues. CDR3 bases: TGTGCCAGCAGTGAACTTCCCTATGGCTACACCTTC. Translated: CASSELPYGYTF.

The genes are TRBV19 and TRBJ1-4; D is perhaps TRBD1 (6 bases). Trimming pared 9 bases from V and 7 bases from J, leaving 12 bases between. The CDR3 has 12 amino acids. Per germline, CDR1 LNHDA and CDR2 SQIVND (reference sequence). Here the CDR3 DNA reads TGTGCCAGCTCCCTGACAGGTGAAAAACTGTTTTTT. Translating gives CASSLTGEKLFF.